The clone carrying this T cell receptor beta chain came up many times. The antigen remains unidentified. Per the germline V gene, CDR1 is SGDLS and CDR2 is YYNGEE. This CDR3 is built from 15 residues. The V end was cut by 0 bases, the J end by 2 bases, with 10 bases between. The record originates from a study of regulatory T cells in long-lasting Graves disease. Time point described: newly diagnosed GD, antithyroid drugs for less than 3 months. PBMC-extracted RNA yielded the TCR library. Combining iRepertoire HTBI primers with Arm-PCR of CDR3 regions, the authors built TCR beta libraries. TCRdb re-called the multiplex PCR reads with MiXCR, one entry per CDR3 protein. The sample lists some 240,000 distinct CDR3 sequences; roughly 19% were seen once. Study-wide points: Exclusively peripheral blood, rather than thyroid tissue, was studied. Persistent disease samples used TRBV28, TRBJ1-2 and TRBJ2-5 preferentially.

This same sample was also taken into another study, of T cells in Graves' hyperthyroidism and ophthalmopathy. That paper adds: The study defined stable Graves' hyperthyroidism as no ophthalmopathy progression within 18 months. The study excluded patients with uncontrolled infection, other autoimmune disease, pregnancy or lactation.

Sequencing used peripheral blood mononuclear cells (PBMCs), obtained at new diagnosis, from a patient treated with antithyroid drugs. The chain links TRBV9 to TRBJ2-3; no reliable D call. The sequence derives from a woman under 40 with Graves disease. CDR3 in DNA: TGTGCCAGCAGCGTAGAAGGCAGGTCCACAGATACGCAGTATTTT. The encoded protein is CASSVEGRSTDTQYF.